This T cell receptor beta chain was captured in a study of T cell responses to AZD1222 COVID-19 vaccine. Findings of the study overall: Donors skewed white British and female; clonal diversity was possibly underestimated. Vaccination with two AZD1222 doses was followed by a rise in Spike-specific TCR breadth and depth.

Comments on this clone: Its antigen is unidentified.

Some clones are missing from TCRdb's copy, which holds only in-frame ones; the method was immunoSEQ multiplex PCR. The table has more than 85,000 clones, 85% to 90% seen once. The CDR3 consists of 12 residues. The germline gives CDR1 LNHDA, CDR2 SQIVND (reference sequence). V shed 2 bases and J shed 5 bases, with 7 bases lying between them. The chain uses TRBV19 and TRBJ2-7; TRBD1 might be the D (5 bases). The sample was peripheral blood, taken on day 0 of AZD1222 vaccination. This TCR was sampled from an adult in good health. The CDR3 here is CASSIQGNEQYF. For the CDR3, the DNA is TGTGCCAGTAGTATACAGGGAAACGAGCAGTACTTC.